A selection of T cell receptor beta chains follows, all from one sample in a study of spatial heterogeneity in lung cancer. TCRdb ran MiXCR on the 5' RACE reads and lists one entry per CDR3 protein. The sample holds some 53,000 distinct CDR3 sequences, roughly 7% seen once. The sequenced sample was PBMCs, obtained at surgery. The receptors were sampled from a female donor with early-stage non-small cell lung cancer. Each CDR3 is given with its conserved first and last residue. D genes are given only for firm matches. Size is omitted from some rows. Given values are once, few, many or a class for expanded clones.

J | size | V | D | CDR3 | DNA
TRBJ1-1 | many | TRBV27 | NA | CASSLRPSTEAFF | TGTGCCAGCAGTTTAAGACCGAGCACTGAAGCTTTCTTT
TRBJ1-1 | many | TRBV2 | NA | CASTSVLGAEAFF | TGTGCCAGCACATCGGTCCTGGGCGCTGAAGCTTTCTTT
TRBJ2-7 | NA | TRBV7-2 | NA | CASSLARHQRRSYEQYF | TGTGCCAGCAGCTTAGCCCGGCACCAACGCCGCTCCTACGAGCAGTACTTC
TRBJ2-3 | many | TRBV2 | NA | CASLEGLSTDTQYF | TGTGCCAGTTTAGAGGGACTTTCCACAGATACGCAGTATTTT
TRBJ2-1 | few | TRBV3-1 | TRBD1 | CASRGQGLYNEQFF | TGTGCCAGCCGCGGACAGGGCCTATACAATGAGCAGTTCTTC
TRBJ2-7 | many | TRBV6-5 | NA | CASSYSYGNYEQYF | TGTGCCAGCAGTTACTCGTATGGAAACTACGAGCAGTACTTC
TRBJ2-3 | many | TRBV7-2 | NA | CASSPSSRTIDTQYF | TGTGCCAGCAGCCCTAGCTCTAGAACCATTGATACGCAGTATTTT
TRBJ1-2 | many | TRBV10-3 | NA | CAISEHRDGNGYTF | TGTGCCATTAGTGAGCACAGGGACGGCAATGGCTACACCTTC
TRBJ2-3 | NA | TRBV5-1 | NA | CASSWGLLGTDTQYF | TGCGCCAGCAGCTGGGGGTTGCTTGGAACAGATACGCAGTATTTT
TRBJ2-5 | many | TRBV7-2 | NA | CASSSQGRIQETQYF | TGTGCCAGCAGCTCCCAGGGGCGGATCCAAGAGACCCAGTACTTC
TRBJ1-1 | NA | TRBV10-2 | NA | CASSEGTTGNTEAFF | TGCGCCAGCAGTGAGGGTACGACGGGGAACACTGAAGCTTTCTTT
TRBJ2-7 | few | TRBV2 | NA | CASSLGPLSYEQYF | TGTGCCAGCAGTTTGGGTCCCCTATCCTACGAGCAGTACTTC
TRBJ1-2 | few | TRBV7-8 | NA | CASSLTPSGDGYTF | TGTGCCAGCAGCTTAACCCCTAGCGGGGATGGCTACACCTTC
TRBJ2-2 | many | TRBV5-1 | NA | CASEQEGNRAGELFF | TGCGCCAGCGAACAGGAGGGTAATCGAGCCGGGGAGCTGTTTTTT
TRBJ2-7 | many | TRBV6-5 | TRBD1 | CASSSRWDRGIYEQYF | TGTGCCAGCAGTTCCAGATGGGACAGGGGAATTTACGAGCAGTACTTC
TRBJ1-3 | many | TRBV5-1 | NA | CASSFGNSGNTIYF | TGCGCCAGCAGCTTTGGGAATTCTGGAAACACCATATATTTT
TRBJ1-5 | few | TRBV19 | NA | CASKAGNQPQHF | TGTGCCAGTAAAGCCGGGAATCAGCCCCAGCATTTT
TRBJ1-5 | NA | TRBV7-2 | NA | CASSPGLRNQPQHF | TGTGCCAGCAGCCCTGGACTGCGGAATCAGCCCCAGCATTTT
TRBJ1-4 | many | TRBV2 | TRBD1 | CASSSGTGNEKLFF | TGTGCCAGCAGTTCCGGGACAGGAAATGAAAAACTGTTTTTT
TRBJ2-5 | many | TRBV18 | NA | CASSPQRVETQYF | TGTGCCAGCTCACCACAGAGGGTAGAGACCCAGTACTTC
TRBJ2-7 | many | TRBV20-1 | TRBD1 | CSALDPGQGHYEQYF | TGCAGTGCTTTAGATCCGGGACAGGGACACTACGAGCAGTACTTC
TRBJ2-7 | many | TRBV5-1 | NA | CASSPRTNYRVEQYF | TGCGCCAGCAGCCCGAGAACGAACTACCGGGTTGAGCAGTACTTC
TRBJ1-1 | NA | TRBV5-8 | NA | CASSWGRNTEAFF | TGTGCCAGCAGCTGGGGGAGGAACACTGAAGCTTTCTTT
TRBJ2-3 | many | TRBV13 | NA | CASSLKLARTDTQYF | TGTGCCAGCAGCTTAAAGTTGGCCCGCACAGATACGCAGTATTTT
TRBJ2-3 | NA | TRBV28 | NA | CASSSDPTQYF | TGTGCCAGCAGTTCGGACCCTACGCAGTATTTT
TRBJ2-7 | NA | TRBV15 | NA | CATSRDQTPKPSPLYEQYF | TGTGCCACCAGCAGAGATCAAACTCCTAAGCCGTCCCCTCTCTACGAGCAGTACTTC
TRBJ2-2 | NA | TRBV12-3/TRBV12-4 | TRBD1 | CASSSGGSELFF | TGTGCCAGCAGTTCAGGGGGAAGCGAGCTGTTTTTT
TRBJ2-3 | many | TRBV11-2 | TRBD2 | CASSLSSGGGDTQYF | TGTGCCAGCAGCTTATCTAGCGGGGGAGGAGATACGCAGTATTTT
TRBJ1-1 | many | TRBV29-1 | NA | CSVAPPLNTEAFF | TGCAGCGTCGCACCGCCCTTGAACACTGAAGCTTTCTTT
TRBJ2-5 | many | TRBV5-1 | TRBD2 | CASSLAGGLETQYF | TGCGCCAGCAGTTTAGCGGGGGGTTTAGAGACCCAGTACTTC
TRBJ2-1 | many | TRBV6-2/TRBV6-3 | TRBD1 | CASSETGEHEQFF | TGTGCCAGCAGTGAGACAGGGGAACATGAGCAGTTCTTC
TRBJ1-1 | few | TRBV28 | NA | CASSPLPGMNTEAFF | TGTGCCAGCAGCCCACTGCCGGGAATGAACACTGAAGCTTTCTTT
TRBJ2-1 | many | TRBV20-1 | TRBD2 | CSATTGTSPYNEQFF | TGCAGTGCCACGACCGGGACTAGCCCCTACAATGAGCAGTTCTTC
TRBJ2-4 | NA | TRBV5-1 | TRBD2 | CASSHAGVAENIQYF | TGCGCCAGCAGCCACGCGGGGGTGGCGGAAAACATTCAGTACTTC
TRBJ2-2 | many | TRBV20-1 | NA | CSARIGVTGELFF | TGCAGTGCTAGAATAGGGGTAACCGGGGAGCTGTTTTTT
TRBJ1-1 | many | TRBV7-6 | TRBD1 | CASSLGTGTLSTEAFF | TGTGCCAGCAGCTTAGGGACAGGGACTTTGAGCACTGAAGCTTTCTTT
TRBJ2-4 | many | TRBV27 | TRBD1 | CASSPGTGLNIQYF | TGTGCCAGCAGCCCCGGGACAGGCTTAAACATTCAGTACTTC
TRBJ2-6 | many | TRBV20-1 | NA | CSARVVRASGANVLTF | TGCAGTGCTAGAGTGGTGAGGGCATCTGGGGCCAACGTCCTGACTTTC
TRBJ2-5 | many | TRBV7-7 | NA | CASSLAGALQETQYF | TGTGCCAGCAGCTTAGCGGGGGCCCTACAAGAGACCCAGTACTTC
TRBJ2-5 | many | TRBV11-1 | TRBD2 | CASSFTLAGEETQYF | TGTGCCAGCAGCTTCACCCTAGCGGGGGAAGAGACCCAGTACTTC
TRBJ2-5 | NA | TRBV10-3 | NA | CAISESQGQETQYF | TGTGCCATCAGTGAGTCGCAAGGTCAAGAGACCCAGTACTTC
TRBJ2-5 | many | TRBV3-1 | NA | CASSPFGALRETQYF | TGTGCCAGCAGCCCATTTGGCGCCCTAAGGGAGACCCAGTACTTC
TRBJ2-3 | NA | TRBV7-2 | NA | CASSLDGYTQYF | TGTGCCAGCAGCTTAGATGGTTATACGCAGTATTTT
TRBJ2-5 | many | TRBV7-2 | TRBD1 | CASSPSPGQGKTQYF | TGTGCCAGCAGCCCATCTCCGGGACAGGGAAAGACCCAGTACTTC
TRBJ2-2 | many | TRBV28 | NA | CASRRPTGELFF | TGTGCCAGCAGACGACCCACCGGGGAGCTGTTTTTT
TRBJ2-3 | NA | TRBV11-1 | TRBD1 | CASSSGTGGTDTQYF | TGTGCCAGCAGCTCCGGGACAGGGGGCACAGATACGCAGTATTTT
TRBJ1-4 | many | TRBV19 | NA | CASAGRANEKLFF | TGTGCCAGTGCGGGACGGGCTAATGAAAAACTGTTTTTT
TRBJ1-5 | few | TRBV5-6 | NA | CASSITSAYSNQPQHF | TGTGCCAGCAGCATTACATCGGCGTATAGCAATCAGCCCCAGCATTTT
TRBJ1-5 | few | TRBV19 | TRBD1 | CASSDRASNQPQHF | TGTGCCAGTAGCGACAGGGCTAGCAATCAGCCCCAGCATTTT
TRBJ1-3 | NA | TRBV7-2 | NA | CASSSGPSSGNTIYF | TGTGCCAGCAGCTCGGGACCGAGCTCTGGAAACACCATATATTTT
TRBJ2-7 | NA | TRBV6-1 | TRBD2 | CAMLADTSYEQYF | TGTGCCATGCTAGCGGATACCTCCTACGAGCAGTACTTC
TRBJ1-6 | NA | TRBV7-2 | NA | CASSRLNSPLHF | TGTGCCAGCAGCCGATTAAATTCACCCCTCCACTTT
TRBJ2-7 | NA | TRBV6-5 | NA | CASSYGGTYEQYF | TGTGCCAGCAGTTACGGCGGGACCTACGAGCAGTACTTC
TRBJ2-5 | many | TRBV11-2 | TRBD2 | CASSGTRQSQETQYF | TGTGCCAGCAGTGGGACTAGACAGAGTCAGGAGACCCAGTACTTC
TRBJ1-3 | many | TRBV7-2 | NA | CASSLNGGASGNTIYF | TGTGCCAGCAGCTTAAATGGGGGGGCTTCTGGAAACACCATATATTTT
TRBJ1-2 | few | TRBV6-5 | NA | CASSYEDTRFGYGYTF | TGTGCCAGCAGTTACGAGGACACCCGGTTCGGCTATGGCTACACCTTC
TRBJ2-3 | many | TRBV4-2 | NA | CASSHWGFVDTQYF | TGTGCCAGCAGCCACTGGGGGTTCGTAGATACGCAGTATTTT
TRBJ2-1 | many | TRBV11-2 | TRBD1 | CASSPGVGTGGYEQFF | TGTGCCAGCAGCCCAGGGGTGGGGACAGGGGGCTATGAGCAGTTCTTC
TRBJ1-5 | NA | TRBV12-3/TRBV12-4 | NA | CASSLSVSRQPQHF | TGTGCCAGCAGTTTAAGTGTTTCCAGGCAGCCCCAGCATTTT